These 18 T cell receptor beta chains originate from one sample sequenced in a study of shared clonotypes between healthy human individuals (dated by TCRdb to the early 2020s). The library came from the immunoSEQ multiplex PCR assay. TCRdb took over this immuneACCESS table, retaining in-frame rearrangements with V and J assigned. Such tables are incomplete; in checked studies, under half of the missing clones stem from an unresolved V gene, and the remainder is unexplained. This sample gives over a million clones in total; about four fifths of them show up just once. The ten most abundant clones make up more than 0.45% of the sample. The source material was memory CD4+ T cells from PBMCs. Reading the label with the study, this specimen's cell subset or site is: CD45RA-negative fraction. These receptors were obtained from a man aged 18 to 35 in good health. Some clones in this sample may be carry-over from other donors' samples.

The J gene is TRBJ1-2, the V gene TRBV7-3, with TRBD1 matching over 8 bases. The CDR3 length is 13 residues. Germline values: CDR1 SGHTA, CDR2 FQGTGA. Germline trimming cut 3 bases from V and 7 bases from J; bases unmatched to any gene: 4. Written as DNA, the CDR3 is TGTGCCAGCAGCTTTCAGGGGGCGTTTGGCTACACCTTC. Protein product: CASSFQGAFGYTF.

This sequence joins TRBV19 and TRBJ1-4; no clear D. V lost 5 bases, J lost 8 bases, and 15 bases lay in between. This CDR3 region has 14 residues. CDR1 and CDR2 from the germline V gene are LNHDA and SQIVND (reference sequence). Here the CDR3 DNA reads TGTGCCAGTAGTCCTATCGACATAGACGAAAAACTGTTTTTT. It translates to CASSPIDIDEKLFF.

For this clone: Other DNA sequences of this sample code for an identical CDR3. This rearrangement joins TRBV5-1 to TRBJ2-5; a possible D gene is TRBD2 (6 bases). Trimming took off 4 bases at V and 2 bases at J, with 12 bases between the two ends. CDR3 length: 14 residues. The germline V gene encodes CDR1 SGHRS and CDR2 YFSETQ. Here the CDR3 DNA reads TGCGCCAGCAGCCCGGGACTCCATCAAGAGACCCAGTACTTC. It translates to CASSPGLHQETQYF.

This clone was seen once. The J gene is TRBJ1-1, the V gene TRBV23-1; D unresolved. TRBV23-1 is given ORF status, its function remaining uncertain. Trimming left V 4 bases short and J 10 bases short, with 10 bases between. The CDR3 runs 11 residues. The CDR3 coding sequence is TGCGCCAGCAGTCGCGGAGAACTAGCTTTCTTT. It encodes CASSRGELAFF.

This chain connects TRBV4-1 to TRBJ2-4; tentative D call: TRBD1 (6 bases). The CDR3 extends over 14 amino acids. V was cut by 0 bases and J by 8 bases, with 11 bases left in between. Germline V gene data show CDR1 as MGHRA and CDR2 as YSYEKL. Here the CDR3 reads CASSQDRGRDIQYF. The CDR3 DNA reads as TGCGCCAGCAGCCAAGACAGGGGACGGGACATTCAGTACTTC.

This chain joins TRBV5-6 and TRBJ2-7, with TRBD2 matching over 12 bases. The germline V gene has CDR1 SGHDT and CDR2 YYEEEE. The CDR3 runs to 15 residues. V gave up 3 bases and J gave up 4 bases; unmatched junction bases: 5. The CDR3 spells CASSSGLAGWYEQYF. DNA for the CDR3: TGTGCCAGCAGCTCCGGACTAGCGGGATGGTACGAGCAGTACTTC.

The chain joins TRBV7-2 to TRBJ2-1; D gene uncertain. V was clipped by 4 bases and J by 2 bases, with 15 bases between them. Germline V gene lookup returns CDR1 SGHTA and CDR2 FQGNSA. The CDR3 length is 16 residues. The DNA of the CDR3 is TGTGCCAGCAGCTCCAACTTTATGGTCCCCTACAATGAGCAGTTCTTC. It is translated as CASSSNFMVPYNEQFF.

This clone was observed a single time. V is TRBV18 and J is TRBJ2-7; TRBD1 matches 11 bases. CDR3 size: 16 residues. CDR1 is KGHSH, CDR2 LQKENI, per germline. With 4 bases clipped from V and 1 base from J, the junction kept 6 bases outside the gene matches. CDR3: CASSLGTGGVSYEQYF. In nucleotides, the CDR3 is TGTGCCAGCTCACTCGGGACAGGGGGGGTATCCTACGAGCAGTACTTC.

The chain recombines TRBV5-4 with TRBJ1-3; possibly TRBD1 for D (6 bases). The CDR3 totals 16 residues. Germline V gene data show CDR1 as SGHNT and CDR2 as YYREEE (reference sequence). V shed 0 bases and J shed 4 bases, with 14 bases lying between them. CDR3 sequence: CASSLDGGLGGNTIYF. The CDR3 region has the DNA TGTGCCAGCAGCTTGGACGGGGGCCTGGGCGGAAACACCATATATTTT.

The chain employs TRBV28 and TRBJ2-1; D call uncertain. The germline CDR1 and CDR2 sequences are MDHEN and SYDVKM. The CDR3 consists of 14 residues. Deletions cut 5 bases from V and 3 bases from J, with 11 bases between. CDR3 region: CASSTVLLYNEQFF. The CDR3, as DNA: TGTGCCAGCAGTACCGTTTTACTCTACAATGAGCAGTTCTTC.

This rearrangement joins TRBV7-8 to TRBJ2-3; 7 positions agree with TRBD2. The CDR3 is made up of 14 amino acids. Germline CDR1 SGHVS, CDR2 FQNEAQ. V was clipped by 3 bases and J by 4 bases; unmatched bases: 4. The CDR3 loop reads CASSLRLAPDTQYF. DNA of the CDR3: TGTGCCAGCAGCTTGAGACTAGCCCCAGATACGCAGTATTTT.

This chain uses TRBV6-6 with TRBJ2-4; TRBD2 agrees at 8 bases. The V and J ends lost 5 bases and 1 base, in that order; junction bases with no gene match: 7. The CDR3 covers 16 residues. Germline V gives CDR1 MNHNY, CDR2 SVGAGI (reference sequence). In nucleotides, the CDR3 is TGTGCCAGCAGTAACCATAGCGGGACGGCCAAAAACATTCAGTACTTC. Its translation is CASSNHSGTAKNIQYF.

The rearrangement uses TRBV9 and TRBJ1-1, with 7 bases that match TRBD1. With 3 bases clipped from V and 7 bases from J, the junction kept 9 bases outside the gene matches. The V gene's germline CDR1 is SGDLS and CDR2 YYNGEE. This CDR3 is 14 amino acids long. CDR3 sequence: CASSDLGQAREAFF. CDR3 nucleotides: TGTGCCAGCAGCGACCTAGGACAGGCCCGTGAAGCTTTCTTT.

Remarks on this clone: The sample holds other DNA sequences that translate to the same CDR3. The chain uses TRBV6-5 and TRBJ2-7; 9 bases match TRBD1. This CDR3 region has 14 residues. With V trimmed by 2 bases and J by 2 bases, 1 base remained unmatched. Germline CDR1 reads MNHEY; CDR2 reads SVGAGI. CDR3 in amino acids: CASSYRDRAYEQYF. CDR3 DNA sequence: TGTGCCAGCAGTTACAGGGACAGGGCCTACGAGCAGTACTTC.

In DNA form, the CDR3 reads TGTGCCAGTACCCGGGGCCTAGGGATTGGTAACACTGAAGCTTTCTTT. It yields the protein CASTRGLGIGNTEAFF. The chain joins TRBV19 to TRBJ1-1; possibly TRBD1 for D (5 bases). This CDR3 has 16 amino acids. The V gene's germline CDR1 is LNHDA and CDR2 SQIVND (reference sequence). V was shortened by 7 bases and J by 2 bases, with 20 bases between the two germline ends.

Here the CDR3 reads CAITPGLTNYGYTF. In DNA, the CDR3 is TGTGCCATCACTCCAGGTTTAACTAACTATGGCTACACCTTC. The genes are TRBV10-3 and TRBJ1-2; no reliable D call. This CDR3 has 14 residues. The germline gives CDR1 ENHRY, CDR2 SYGVKD. V was cut by 7 bases and J by 0 bases, with 12 bases left in between.

The chain combines TRBV7-3 with TRBJ2-3; D is unclear. Germline assignment: CDR1 SGHTA and CDR2 FQGTGA. V dropped 5 bases and J dropped 4 bases, with 13 bases sitting between them. The CDR3 has 14 residues. CDR3 sequence (DNA): TGTGCCAGCAGCCCCCTAGGCCTCGCAGATACGCAGTATTTT. This encodes CASSPLGLADTQYF.

V usage is TRBV5-1 and J usage is TRBJ1-5, with 8 bases matching TRBD1. The CDR3 runs 13 residues. Germline V lookup: CDR1 SGHRS, CDR2 YFSETQ. The J segment lost 7 bases and the V segment lost 4 bases, leaving 4 bases of the junction unmatched. CDR3 sequence reads: CASSPTGVQPQHF. CDR3 coding DNA: TGCGCCAGCAGCCCGACAGGGGTCCAGCCCCAGCATTTT.